These T cell receptor beta chains were read from a single sample in a study of blood T cell repertoires in COVID-19. Data came from immunoSEQ multiplex PCR; TCRdb stores just in-frame clones and leaves some out. The sample lists some 380,000 clones; nearly 90% were seen once. The material sequenced was PBMCs or T cells enriched from blood (not recorded which). Every receptor here comes from a woman between 35 and 50 years old with acute COVID-19. CDR3s include the opening cysteine and the closing phenylalanine or tryptophan. D genes are given only for firm matches. A clone size is listed for some rows: how often the clone was seen (once, few, many), or a class if it is expanded.

CDR3,DNA,J,D,V,size
CASSFTGFSGNTIYF,TGTGCCAGCAGCTTTACAGGTTTCTCTGGAAACACCATATATTTT,TRBJ1-3,-,TRBV7-9,-
CASRPLLKAKNIQYF,TGTGCCAGCAGGCCACTTCTAAAAGCCAAAAACATTCAGTACTTC,TRBJ2-4,-,TRBV2,-
CASNFSHHAAFF,TGCGCCAGCAACTTCTCCCACCATGCAGCTTTCTTT,TRBJ1-1,-,TRBV23-1,few
CAWSRRGGVETQYF,TGTGCCTGGAGTCGGCGGGGGGGCGTAGAGACCCAGTACTTC,TRBJ2-5,TRBD2,TRBV30,-
CASSAPGLANTGELFF,TGTGCCAGCAGCGCCCCGGGACTAGCGAACACCGGGGAGCTGTTTTTT,TRBJ2-2,TRBD2,TRBV9,-
CASSLVPEQLYGYTF,TGCGCCAGCAGCTTGGTTCCGGAGCAGCTCTATGGCTACACCTTC,TRBJ1-2,-,TRBV5-1,-
CASSYRPGPPRGYTF,TGTGCCAGCAGTTACCGGCCAGGGCCACCCCGGGGCTACACCTTC,TRBJ1-2,-,TRBV6-2/TRBV6-3,-
CASSENRGNEQFF,TGTGCCAGCAGTGAGAACAGGGGGAATGAGCAGTTCTTC,TRBJ2-1,TRBD1,TRBV2,-
CASSTWRERSDTQYF,TGTGCCAGCAGCACTTGGCGGGAGAGATCAGATACGCAGTATTTT,TRBJ2-3,TRBD2,TRBV7-9,-
CASAPGSAGNEQFF,TGTGCCAGCGCCCCGGGTTCCGCCGGGAATGAGCAGTTCTTC,TRBJ2-1,-,TRBV6-5,-
CASSLGGQNSPLHF,TGCGCCAGCAGCTTGGGTGGACAGAATTCACCCCTCCACTTT,TRBJ1-6,-,TRBV5-1,-
CASRLGRGETQYF,TGTGCCAGCAGGCTGGGGAGGGGAGAGACCCAGTACTTC,TRBJ2-5,TRBD2,TRBV6-5,-
CASSFGTVYNEQFF,TGTGCCAGTTCGTTCGGGACAGTTTACAATGAGCAGTTCTTC,TRBJ2-1,TRBD1,TRBV19,-
CASSPTRQGGTQYF,TGTGCCAGCAGCCCAACACGACAGGGGGGTACCCAGTACTTC,TRBJ2-5,TRBD1,TRBV11-2,-
CASSHEDRGGNQPQHF,TGCGCCAGCAGCCACGAAGACAGGGGCGGCAATCAGCCCCAGCATTTT,TRBJ1-5,TRBD1,TRBV4-1,-
CASRPPGTGHRQTF,TGTGCCAGCAGACCCCCCGGGACAGGCCATCGTCAGACCTTC,TRBJ1-2,TRBD1,TRBV5-5,-
CAISESGDWPYEQYF,TGTGCCATCAGTGAGTCAGGGGATTGGCCCTACGAGCAGTACTTC,TRBJ2-7,-,TRBV10-3,once
CASSLASLNTQYF,TGCGCCAGCAGCTTGGCCTCCCTTAATACGCAGTATTTT,TRBJ2-3,-,TRBV5-1,once
CASSFDRGLEKLFF,TGTGCCAGCAGCTTCGACAGGGGGCTCGAAAAACTGTTTTTT,TRBJ1-4,TRBD1,TRBV7-9,once
CASGQPPGTGELFF,TGTGCTAGTGGCCAACCACCGGGAACCGGGGAGCTGTTTTTT,TRBJ2-2,-,TRBV12-5,-
CASNKGQGLFAFF,TGTGCCAGCAATAAAGGACAGGGTCTTTTTGCTTTCTTT,TRBJ1-1,TRBD1,TRBV2,-
CASSFQGAKAEKLFF,TGCGCCAGCAGCTTCCAGGGGGCGAAGGCGGAAAAACTGTTTTTT,TRBJ1-4,TRBD1,TRBV5-1,-
CSPRGGEAFF,TGCAGCCCAAGGGGTGGTGAAGCTTTCTTT,TRBJ1-1,-,TRBV20-1,-
CASSLTGGEQPQHF,TGCGCCAGCAGCTTGACAGGGGGCGAGCAGCCCCAGCATTTT,TRBJ1-5,TRBD1,TRBV5-1,-
CASSPSRRVSYEQYF,TGTGCCAGCAGTCCCTCGAGACGGGTTTCCTACGAGCAGTACTTC,TRBJ2-7,-,TRBV6-5,-
CASSRGTSGGQPSYEQYF,TGCGCCAGCAGTCGAGGGACTAGCGGGGGCCAACCCTCCTACGAGCAGTACTTC,TRBJ2-7,TRBD2,TRBV5-1,-
CASSVGERGVLKNIQYF,TGTGCCAGCAGCGTAGGAGAGCGGGGGGTCCTCAAAAACATTCAGTACTTC,TRBJ2-4,TRBD2,TRBV9,-
CASSQLAGGRETQYF,TGTGCCAGCAGCCAACTAGCGGGGGGGCGAGAGACCCAGTACTTC,TRBJ2-5,TRBD2,TRBV11-3,-
CASSPGTAYNSPLHF,TGTGCCAGCAGCCCGGGGACAGCCTATAATTCACCCCTCCACTTT,TRBJ1-6,TRBD1,TRBV5-5,-
CASSYADRSRGYTF,TGTGCCAGCAGCTATGCCGACAGGTCCCGGGGCTACACCTTC,TRBJ1-2,-,TRBV3-1/TRBV3-2,-
CASSNLRGSETQYF,TGTGCCAGCAGCAACCTCAGGGGATCGGAGACCCAGTACTTC,TRBJ2-5,-,TRBV11-2,-
CASSQGGGRNTDTQYF,TGCGCCAGCAGCCAAGGGGGGGGCCGGAACACAGATACGCAGTATTTT,TRBJ2-3,-,TRBV4-1,-
CASSAISGNSPLHF,TGTGCCAGCAGCGCCATTTCCGGGAATTCACCCCTCCACTTT,TRBJ1-6,-,TRBV3-1/TRBV3-2,once
CASSLSGIYNEQFF,TGTGCCAGCAGCTTAAGCGGGATATACAATGAGCAGTTCTTC,TRBJ2-1,TRBD2,TRBV11-2,-